A single sample is the source of the 9 T cell receptor beta chains below, sequenced in a study of blood T cells in healthy people across ages. With a J-beta primer mix and a sample-barcoded 5' primer, a second PCR ran 7 to 11 cycles. TCRdb called the 5' RACE reads again in MiXCR, with one record for every CDR3 protein. The repertoire has 450,000 to 600,000 distinct CDR3 sequences, about 27% of them found once; the top ten carry approximately 4%. These data were also reused for a study on T cells of mothers and their children.

The sample comprised blood. The receptors originated from a boy aged 2 to 10 in good health.

The sample holds a few counts of this clonotype. This chain joins TRBV2 and TRBJ1-2; 7 bases agree with TRBD1. The CDR3 spans 13 residues. Germline-derived CDR1 and CDR2 are SNHLY and FYNNEI. Trimming at V came to 8 bases and at J to 5 bases, leaving 8 bases not matched to a gene. CDR3 sequence reads: CASEGGGAYGYTF. The CDR3 DNA reads TGTGCCAGCGAGGGAGGGGGCGCATATGGCTACACCTTC.

V usage is TRBV7-2 and J usage is TRBJ1-1; D unclear. The length of the CDR3 is 12 residues. CDR1 is SGHTA and CDR2 is FQGNSA in the germline V gene. The V end lost 5 bases, the J end lost 5 bases, and 9 bases lay between the germline ends. CDR3 in DNA: TGTGCCAGCAGCATAGGGTGGACTGAAGCTTTCTTT. This translates into CASSIGWTEAFF.

Only a few counts were recorded for this clonotype. The chain joins TRBV5-1 to TRBJ2-5, with D possibly TRBD2 on 5 matching bases. Near its end, the DNA agrees better with TRBJ2-7, so the J call may be wrong. The CDR3 is 15 amino acids. Germline V gene sequence: CDR1 SGHRS, CDR2 YFSETQ. The CDR3 loop is CASSLRLAATYEQYF. CDR3 nucleotide sequence: TGCGCCAGCAGCTTGCGGCTAGCAGCTACCTACGAGCAGTACTTC.

The chain links TRBV7-2 to TRBJ1-4, with unresolved D. Germline loops: CDR1 SGHTA, CDR2 FQGNSA. The CDR3 runs 15 residues. The V end lost 1 base, the J end lost 4 bases, and 10 bases lay between the germline ends. The CDR3 region has the DNA TGTGCCAGCAGCTTAGATATCGGCTTTAATGAAAAACTGTTTTTT. This translates into CASSLDIGFNEKLFF.

This chain connects TRBV29-1 to TRBJ1-2, with D possibly TRBD1 on 6 matching bases. CDR3 length: 13 residues. Germline V CDR1 and CDR2: SQVTM, ANQGSEA. The V end lost 1 base, the J end lost 5 bases, and 11 bases lay between the germline ends. This CDR3 reads CSVEAGARYGYTF. The CDR3 DNA is TGCAGCGTTGAAGCGGGGGCGAGGTATGGCTACACCTTC.

CDR3 nucleotides: TGTGCCAGCAGCAGACCTTCTAGCGTGAGCTCCTACGAGCAGTACTTC. This translates into CASSRPSSVSSYEQYF. V is TRBV7-2 and J is TRBJ2-7; perhaps TRBD2 as D (6 bases). Looked up from germline, CDR1 is SGHTA and CDR2 is FQGNSA. V lost 5 bases and J 0 bases, leaving 17 bases between the germline ends. The CDR3 runs 16 residues. The full variable domain, its missing parts supplied by reference TRBV7-2 and TRBJ2-7, is GAGVSQSPSNKVTEKGKDVELRCDPISGHTALYWYRQSLGQGLEFLIYFQGNSAPDKSGLPSDRFSAERTGGSVSTLTIQRTQQEDSAVYLCASSRPSSVSSYEQYFGPGTRLTVT.

This chain uses TRBV2 with TRBJ1-1; TRBD1 matches 9 bases. The CDR3 runs 13 residues. Germline CDR1 SNHLY, CDR2 FYNNEI. The J segment lost 8 bases and the V segment lost 7 bases, leaving 8 bases of the junction unmatched. CDR3 DNA sequence: TGTGCCAGCACGAGGGGACAGGGCGAGGAAGCTTTCTTT. Translated, it gives CASTRGQGEEAFF.

Only a few counts were recorded for this clonotype. V gene TRBV6-5 combines with J gene TRBJ1-2; D may be TRBD1 (6 bases). The CDR3 spans 15 residues. The V end was cut by 6 bases, the J end by 3 bases, with 17 bases between. Germline V gives CDR1 MNHEY, CDR2 SVGAGI. The CDR3 sequence is CASRTGAGADYGYTF. For the CDR3, the DNA is TGTGCCAGCAGAACGGGGGCGGGGGCAGACTATGGCTACACCTTC.

The genes are TRBV7-3 and TRBJ2-3; a weak D match, TRBD1 (6 bases). Trimming left V 9 bases short and J 6 bases short, with 10 bases between. The CDR3 is 11 residues long. Germline CDR1 is SGHTA and CDR2 is FQGTGA. CDR3 sequence: CARGGNDTQYF. CDR3 nucleotides: TGTGCCAGAGGGGGTAATGATACGCAGTATTTT. Drawing the rest from reference TRBV7-3 and TRBJ2-3, the complete variable domain is GAGVSQTPSNKVTEKGKYVELRCDPISGHTALYWYRQSLGQGPEFLIYFQGTGAADDSGLPNDRFFAVRPEGSVSTLKIQRTERGDSAVYLCARGGNDTQYFGPGTRLTVL.